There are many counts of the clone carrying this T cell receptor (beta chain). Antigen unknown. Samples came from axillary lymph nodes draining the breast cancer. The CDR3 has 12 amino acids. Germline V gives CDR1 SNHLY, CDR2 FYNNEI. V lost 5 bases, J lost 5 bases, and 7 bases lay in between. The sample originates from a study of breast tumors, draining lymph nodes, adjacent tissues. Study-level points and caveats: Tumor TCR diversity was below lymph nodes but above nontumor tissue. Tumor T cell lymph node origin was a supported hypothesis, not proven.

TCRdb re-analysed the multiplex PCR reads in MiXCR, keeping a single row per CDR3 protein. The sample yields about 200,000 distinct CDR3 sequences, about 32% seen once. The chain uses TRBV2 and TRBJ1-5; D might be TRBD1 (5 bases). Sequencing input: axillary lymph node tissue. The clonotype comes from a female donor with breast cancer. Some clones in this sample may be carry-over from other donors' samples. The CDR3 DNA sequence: TGTGCCAGCAGTTTCAGGGATCAGCCCCAGCATTTT. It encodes CASSFRDQPQHF.